What follows is one TCR beta chain and its context. This sample is part of a study of T cells in tuberculosis. Study at large: T cells were selected with CD1B tetramers loaded with glucose monomycolate.

Sorting used thawed, overnight-rested PBMC stained with anti-CD3, a viability dye and GMM-loaded CD1B tetramer. The lipid loaded on the CD1B tetramers was C32 glucose monomycolate from Rhodococcus equi. Tetramer-sorted PBMC had been CD14 monocyte-depleted before freezing. From each donor, about 100,000 tetramer-negative cells were sorted. CDR3 length equals 15 residues. V lost 3 bases, J lost 8 bases, and 19 bases lay in between. Germline CDR1 reads WSHSY; CDR2 reads SAAADI. Assay used: immunoSEQ multiplex PCR; TCRdb lists only in-frame clones, some missing. Of 70,000 to 95,000 clones listed, approximately 91% are singletons. Overall study results and limits: The stringent gate may have excluded weak CD1B-GMM tetramer binders.

This clonotype was sampled from an adult woman with latent tuberculosis. Sequences were obtained from CD1b-GMM tetramer-negative cells sorted from PBMCs. The chain joins TRBV10-2 to TRBJ1-2; D might be TRBD1 (6 bases). In DNA, the CDR3 is TGCGCCAGCAGTGATACGATGAGGGGGAACTTCGGCTACACCTTC. Its protein is CASSDTMRGNFGYTF.